The 23 T cell receptor beta chains presented below share a single source sample, sequenced in a study of cytomegalovirus exposure and HLA in healthy donors. The assay was immunoSEQ multiplex PCR, and TCRdb's table has in-frame clones only and misses some. The table lists fewer than 70,000 clones, around nine tenths of them singletons. The sample comprised PBMCs. The receptors shown here come from a man younger than 35 in good health and CMV-seronegative.

This chain links TRBV5-4 with TRBJ2-1; TRBD2 aligns across 10 bases. V dropped 4 bases and J dropped 6; count of bases not matched to a gene: 1. From germline, CDR1 is SGHNT and CDR2 YYREEE (reference sequence). The CDR3 covers 13 residues. The CDR3 reads CASSRTSGNEQFF. CDR3 sequence (DNA): TGTGCCAGCAGCCGGACTAGCGGCAATGAGCAGTTCTTC.

This clone was picked up a small number of times. The chain uses TRBV7-2 and TRBJ2-7, with 7 bases matching TRBD2. Germline V gives CDR1 SGHTA, CDR2 FQGNSA. Trimming cost V 4 bases and J 5 bases; bases outside gene matches: 14. The CDR3 runs 16 residues. The CDR3 sequence: CASSSRGAGARNEQYF. CDR3 DNA: TGTGCCAGCAGCTCCCGTGGGGCGGGAGCGAGGAACGAGCAGTACTTC.

The genes are TRBV5-1 and TRBJ2-5; 12 bases map to TRBD2. This CDR3 has 17 residues. Germline V gives CDR1 SGHRS, CDR2 YFSETQ. The V gene end was trimmed by 7 bases and the J gene end by 1 base; junction bases not matched to a gene: 11. The CDR3 here is CASHTSGRIGFQETQYF. The CDR3 region has the DNA TGCGCCAGCCATACTAGCGGGAGGATTGGCTTCCAAGAGACCCAGTACTTC.

The V call is TRBV27, the J call TRBJ1-1, with 8 nucleotides matching TRBD1. The V and J ends lost 4 bases and 5 bases, in that order; junction bases with no gene match: 3. Germline assignment: CDR1 MNHEY and CDR2 SMNVEV (reference sequence). The CDR3 is 13 amino acids. As DNA, the CDR3 is TGTGCCAGCAGTTACAGGGGGGAGACTGAAGCTTTCTTT. It specifies CASSYRGETEAFF.

V gene TRBV7-8 combines with J gene TRBJ2-7; D is unclear. This CDR3 contains 17 residues. The germline gives CDR1 SGHVS, CDR2 FQNEAQ. V lost 6 bases to trimming and J lost 0 bases, with 21 bases between them. The CDR3 loop reads CASSPNRTVPRSYEQYF. As DNA, the CDR3 is TGTGCCAGCAGTCCAAACCGCACAGTGCCCCGCTCCTACGAGCAGTACTTC. Combining the CDR3 with reference TRBV7-8 and TRBJ2-7 gives the whole variable domain GAGVSQSPRYKVAKRGQDVALRCDPISGHVSLFWYQQALGQGPEFLTYFQNEAQLDKSGLPSDRFFAERPEGSVSTLKIQRTQQEDSAVYLCASSPNRTVPRSYEQYFGPGTRLTVT.

The chain joins TRBV5-1 to TRBJ2-7, with a possible D match to TRBD1 (6 bases). Germline CDR1 SGHRS, CDR2 YFSETQ. The V gene lost 0 bases and the J gene lost 6 bases, with 10 bases spanning the gap. CDR3 length: 13 amino acids. This CDR3 reads CASSLVSRGEQYF. DNA of the CDR3: TGCGCCAGCAGCTTGGTTAGCAGGGGCGAGCAGTACTTC.

The chain carries TRBV13 and TRBJ1-1; D unresolved. Trimming cost V 3 bases and J 8 bases, with 7 bases left between them. Germline CDR1 is PRHDT and CDR2 is FYEKMQ (reference sequence). The CDR3 loop spans 11 amino acids. The CDR3 region is CASSLAGEAFF. CDR3 DNA sequence: TGTGCCAGCAGCTTGGCCGGGGAAGCTTTCTTT. Supplemented by reference TRBV13 and TRBJ1-1, the full variable domain reads AAGVIQSPRHLIKEKRETATLKCYPIPRHDTVYWYQQGPGQDPQFLISFYEKMQSDKGSIPDRFSAQQFSDYHSELNMSSLELGDSALYFCASSLAGEAFFGQGTRLTVV.

To note about this clone: Compared with germline, one end of the junction differs, possibly owing to a read error. This chain links TRBV10-2 with TRBJ2-7; the D gene is possibly TRBD2 (7 bases). The CDR3 contains 14 residues. Germline CDR1 is WSHSY and CDR2 is SAAADI. CDR3 loop: CASRGGAVSSEQYF. The CDR3 DNA follows: TGCGCCAGCAGGGGGGGGGCAGTATCCTCCGAGCAGTACTTC.

The chain joins TRBV19 to TRBJ2-7; maybe TRBD2 (6 bases). Looked up from germline, CDR1 is LNHDA and CDR2 is SQIVND (reference sequence). The CDR3 runs 16 residues. V lost 1 base and J lost 2, with 15 bases in between. The CDR3 DNA follows: TGTGCCAGTAGTATAGGTTTCGGGAGATTGCCCTACGAGCAGTACTTC. Translating gives CASSIGFGRLPYEQYF.

The J gene is TRBJ2-7, the V gene TRBV6-5, with 10 nucleotides matching TRBD1. The trim removed 9 bases at V and 3 bases at J, leaving 5 bases unmatched. Germline CDR1 MNHEY, CDR2 SVGAGI. CDR3 size: 13 residues. The CDR3 DNA follows: TGTGCCAGTCGGGACAGGGGATACTACGAGCAGTACTTC. This translates into CASRDRGYYEQYF.

This sequence joins TRBV10-3 and TRBJ2-5; 9 bases align to TRBD2. The CDR3 covers 13 residues. In germline, CDR1 is ENHRY, CDR2 SYGVKD. V trimming: 10 bases; J trimming: 3 bases; junction bases outside the gene matches: 6. Here the CDR3 DNA reads TGTGCCACTTCGGGACTAGCAGAAGAGACCCAGTACTTC. Amino acid sequence: CATSGLAEETQYF.

The gene calls are TRBV11-3 and TRBJ2-2; 9 bases line up with TRBD1. J gave up 3 bases and V 5 bases, and 4 bases lay outside the gene matches. Germline CDR1 SGHNT, CDR2 YENEEA. The CDR3 runs 15 residues. The CDR3 nucleotides read TGTGCCAGCAGCACCGGGACAGGGCACACCGGGGAGCTGTTTTTT. It translates to CASSTGTGHTGELFF.

This clone showed up just once. One junction end does not reproduce the germline sequence, and a read error may be involved. Distinct nucleotide sequences in the sample also encode this CDR3. The rearrangement joins TRBV2 to TRBJ2-3; the match to TRBD2 covers 7 bases. The CDR3 covers 15 residues. Germline assignment: CDR1 SNHLY and CDR2 FYNNEI. The CDR3 here is CASALGRSSTDTQYF. In nucleotides, the CDR3 is TGCGCCAGCGCGCTCGGGAGGTCTAGCACAGATACGCAGTATTTT.

J is TRBJ2-1 and V is TRBV27, with a possible D match to TRBD1 (5 bases). The CDR3 sequence is 16 residues long. V lost 0 bases and J lost 3, with 12 bases in between. CDR1 and CDR2 from the germline V gene are MNHEY and SMNVEV (reference sequence). The CDR3 is CASSLSWKTVYNEQFF. The CDR3 nucleotides are TGTGCCAGCAGTTTATCGTGGAAGACAGTCTACAATGAGCAGTTCTTC.

The chain uses TRBV30 and TRBJ1-1; TRBD1 matches at 7 bases. The CDR3 has 12 amino acids. J lost 1 base, V lost 5 bases, and 1 base had no gene match. CDR1 and CDR2 (germline): GTSNPN, SVGIG (reference sequence). CDR3 nucleotides: TGTGCCTGGCACAGGGGGAACACTGAAGCTTTCTTT. Translated: CAWHRGNTEAFF.

The chain uses TRBV4-1 and TRBJ2-1, with TRBD2 matching over 7 bases. V lost 1 base and J lost 3; bases outside the gene matches: 6. The CDR3 is made up of 16 amino acids. CDR1 and CDR2 (germline): MGHRA, YSYEKL. In DNA, the CDR3 is TGCGCCAGCAGCCAAGTTCGGCTAGCGGTCTACAATGAGCAGTTCTTC. Its protein product is CASSQVRLAVYNEQFF.

The gene calls are TRBV28 and TRBJ1-5; a weak D match, TRBD1 (5 bases). Trimming cost V 7 bases and J 4 bases, with 17 bases left between them. The CDR3 totals 15 residues. Germline assignment: CDR1 MDHEN and CDR2 SYDVKM. The CDR3 region is CASTLPQGVNQPQHF. Written as DNA, the CDR3 is TGTGCCAGCACCCTTCCTCAAGGGGTTAATCAGCCCCAGCATTTT.

CDR3 DNA sequence: TGTGCCAGCAGCTTAGGTTTCTATGAAAAACTGTTTTTT. Protein sequence: CASSLGFYEKLFF. The chain is built from TRBV7-9 and TRBJ1-4; D is undetermined. Deletions cut 1 base from V and 6 bases from J, with 6 bases between. Germline CDR1 is SEHNR and CDR2 is FQNEAQ (reference sequence). The CDR3 is made up of 13 amino acids.

This chain uses TRBV29-1 with TRBJ1-2; D unclear. CDR3 size: 15 residues. Trimming took off 1 base at V and 3 bases at J, with 15 bases between the two ends. Germline values: CDR1 SQVTM, CDR2 ANQGSEA. As DNA, the CDR3 is TGCAGCGTTGAAGTTCGCGCGGGGATCGACTATGGCTACACCTTC. This translates into CSVEVRAGIDYGYTF.

V usage is TRBV25-1 and J usage is TRBJ2-1; TRBD1 aligns across 11 bases. The CDR3 sequence is 15 residues long. Trimming at V came to 8 bases and at J to 4 bases, leaving 7 bases not matched to a gene. Germline lookup yields CDR1 MGHDK and CDR2 SYGVNS. CDR3 nucleotide sequence: TGTGCCAGCCAACCGGGACAGGGGGTTTACAATGAGCAGTTCTTC. This encodes CASQPGQGVYNEQFF.

The chain has TRBV19 and TRBJ1-5; tentative D call: TRBD1 (6 bases). Germline values: CDR1 LNHDA, CDR2 SQIVND (reference sequence). Trimming left V 0 bases short and J 2 bases short, with 17 bases between. The length of the CDR3 is 18 residues. In nucleotides, the CDR3 is TGTGCCAGTAGTATAGATCGCCGGGGGGCTCGGGGCAATCAGCCCCAGCATTTT. It codes for CASSIDRRGARGNQPQHF.

The chain links TRBV5-1 to TRBJ1-1, with D perhaps matching TRBD1 (6 bases). Trimming stripped 0 bases from V and 2 bases from J, with 11 bases between. The length of the CDR3 is 15 residues. In germline, CDR1 is SGHRS, CDR2 YFSETQ. Here the CDR3 reads CASSLAGGQNTEAFF. CDR3 DNA: TGCGCCAGCAGCTTGGCGGGGGGGCAAAACACTGAAGCTTTCTTT.

The chain links TRBV5-8 to TRBJ1-4; no clear D gene. V was trimmed by 4 bases and J by 5 bases, leaving 15 bases between them. Germline V gives CDR1 SGHTS, CDR2 YDEGEE. The CDR3 contains 15 residues. The CDR3 sequence is CASSLRERRNEKLFF. The CDR3 DNA reads TGTGCCAGCAGCCTGCGCGAACGTCGAAATGAAAAACTGTTTTTT.